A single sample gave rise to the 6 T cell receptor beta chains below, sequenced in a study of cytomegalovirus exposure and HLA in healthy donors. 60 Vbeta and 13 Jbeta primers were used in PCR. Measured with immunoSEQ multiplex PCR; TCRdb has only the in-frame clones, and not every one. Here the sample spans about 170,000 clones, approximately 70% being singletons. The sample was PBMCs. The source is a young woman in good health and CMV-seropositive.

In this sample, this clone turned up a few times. This CDR3 is CAWSRNRIHYGYTF. CDR3 in DNA: TGTGCCTGGAGTAGGAACAGAATCCACTATGGCTACACCTTC. The chain is built from TRBV30 and TRBJ1-2; D gene uncertain. Germline CDR1 reads GTSNPN; CDR2 reads SVGIG (reference sequence). The CDR3 totals 14 residues. V lost 2 bases to trimming and J lost 3 bases, with 13 bases between them.

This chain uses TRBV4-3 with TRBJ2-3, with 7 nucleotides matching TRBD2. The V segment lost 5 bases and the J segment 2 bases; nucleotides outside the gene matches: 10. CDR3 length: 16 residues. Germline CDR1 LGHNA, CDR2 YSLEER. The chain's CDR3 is CASSDGGGPLTDTQYF. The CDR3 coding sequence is TGCGCCAGCAGCGATGGCGGGGGACCCCTCACAGATACGCAGTATTTT.

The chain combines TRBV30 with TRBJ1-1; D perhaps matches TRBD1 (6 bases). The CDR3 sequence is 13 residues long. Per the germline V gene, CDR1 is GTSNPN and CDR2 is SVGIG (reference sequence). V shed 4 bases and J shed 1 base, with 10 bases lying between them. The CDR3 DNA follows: TGTGCCTGGATCGGGGACACGAACACTGAAGCTTTCTTT. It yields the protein CAWIGDTNTEAFF.

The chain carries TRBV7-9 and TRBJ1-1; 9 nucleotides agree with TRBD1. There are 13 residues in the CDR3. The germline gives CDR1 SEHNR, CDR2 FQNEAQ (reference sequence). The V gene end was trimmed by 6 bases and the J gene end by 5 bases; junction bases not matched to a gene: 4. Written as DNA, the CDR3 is TGTGCCAGCAGACAGGGACAGGGAACTGAAGCTTTCTTT. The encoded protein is CASRQGQGTEAFF.

DNA of the CDR3: TGTGCCAGCATTAACTTCATCGGGGAGGGTGAGCAGTTCTTC. It is translated as CASINFIGEGEQFF. The chain recombines TRBV6-1 with TRBJ2-1; TRBD2 agrees at 7 bases. J gave up 9 bases and V 7 bases, and 12 bases lay outside the gene matches. CDR3 size: 14 residues. The germline V gene encodes CDR1 MNHNS and CDR2 SASEGT.

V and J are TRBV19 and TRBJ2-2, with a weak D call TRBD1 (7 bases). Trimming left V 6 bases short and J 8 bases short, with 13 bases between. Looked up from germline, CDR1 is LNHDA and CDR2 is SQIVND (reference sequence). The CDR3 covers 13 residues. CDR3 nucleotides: TGTGCCAGTAGCGAGACAGGGACTGGGGAGCTGTTTTTT. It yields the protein CASSETGTGELFF. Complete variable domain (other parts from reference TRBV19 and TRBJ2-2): DGGITQSPKYLFRKEGQNVTLSCEQNLNHDAMYWYRQDPGQGLRLIYYSQIVNDFQKGDIAEGYSVSREKKESFPLTVTSAQKNPTAFYLCASSETGTGELFFGEGSRLTVL.